The T cell receptor beta chain described here comes from a study of CD4 T cells in relation to SARS-CoV-2 and coronaviruses. The CDR3 covers 13 residues. Trimming cost V 3 bases and J 9 bases, with 12 bases left between them. In germline, CDR1 is MDHEN, CDR2 SYDVKM. Sorted naive or memory CD4+ cells met CEF peptides for 9 to 11 days. Study-wide results and caveats: Crossreactive clones expanded significantly less to SARS-CoV-2 than monoreactive clones. About 65% of donors had memory CD4+ clonotypes crossrecognizing SARS-CoV-2 and common cold coronavirus spike.

In its sample, this clone was seen a few times. What it recognizes is unknown. The method was immunoSEQ multiplex PCR; TCRdb's version includes in-frame clones alone and lacks a portion of them. The profile shows tens of thousands of clones, about 76% of them singletons. The chain recombines TRBV28 with TRBJ1-5, with D hard to call. Sequenced: memory CD4+ T cells from PBMCs, cultured in vitro. The sequence was collected from an adult with COVID-19. The CDR3, as DNA: TGTGCCAGCAGTTTGGACCGATTCGGGCCCCAGCATTTT. Its translation: CASSLDRFGPQHF.